These T cell receptor beta chains were read from a single sample in a study of blood T cell repertoires in COVID-19. Here immunoSEQ multiplex PCR was the method, and the copy in TCRdb shows in-frame clones only, minus some. The sample has 250,000 to 350,000 clones, 80% to 90% seen once. Sequenced material: peripheral blood. These receptor sequences come from a woman younger than 45 with active or convalescent COVID-19. Both conserved end residues are part of each CDR3. A D gene is named only where the DNA matches it firmly. Not all rows give a size; the values are once, few, many and, for expanded clones, a class.

-	-	TRBV9	TRBJ1-1	13	CASSVGQRAEAFF	TGTGCCAGCAGCGTAGGACAGAGAGCTGAAGCTTTCTTT
TRBD1	few	TRBV10-2	TRBJ2-7	13	CASTRTGGYEQYF	TGCGCCAGCACGCGGACAGGGGGGTACGAGCAGTACTTC
-	-	TRBV6-2/TRBV6-3	TRBJ2-1	16	CASSSVQRVEYNEQFF	TGTGCCAGCAGTTCCGTGCAGCGGGTAGAATACAATGAGCAGTTCTTC
-	-	TRBV25-1	TRBJ2-1	16	CASTHGWGERCDEQFF	TGTGCCAGCACCCATGGTTGGGGGGAACGGTGCGATGAGCAGTTCTTC
TRBD2	-	TRBV9	TRBJ2-1	15	CASSVTSGGAHEQFF	TGTGCCAGCAGCGTAACAAGCGGGGGGGCCCATGAGCAGTTCTTC
-	-	TRBV5-1	TRBJ2-1	13	CASSLVPQNEQFF	TGCGCCAGCAGCTTGGTCCCACAGAATGAGCAGTTCTTC
-	-	TRBV6-5	TRBJ1-2	14	CASRVAQKDYGYTF	TGTGCCAGCAGAGTGGCCCAGAAAGACTATGGCTACACCTTC
TRBD2	-	TRBV29-1	TRBJ2-5	14	CSFTSGGAKETQYF	TGCAGCTTTACTAGCGGGGGCGCAAAAGAGACCCAGTACTTC
TRBD1	-	TRBV5-1	TRBJ1-1	14	CASSIGQGGTEAFF	TGCGCCAGCAGCATAGGACAGGGGGGCACTGAAGCTTTCTTT
TRBD1	-	TRBV5-5	TRBJ1-4	15	CASSSGTGVREKLFF	TGTGCCAGCAGCTCCGGGACAGGGGTTCGGGAAAAACTGTTTTTT
-	-	TRBV27	TRBJ2-3	19	CASSLLGGGGSYRTDTQYF	TGTGCCAGCAGTCTCTTGGGGGGCGGGGGCTCCTACCGCACAGATACGCAGTATTTT
-	-	TRBV9	TRBJ1-1	12	CASSARDTEAFF	TGTGCCAGCAGCGCTAGAGACACTGAAGCTTTCTTT
-	-	TRBV7-8	TRBJ1-2	15	CASSFVQGPDYGYTF	TGTGCCAGCAGCTTTGTCCAGGGGCCTGACTATGGCTACACCTTC
TRBD2	-	TRBV23-1	TRBJ2-2	17	CASSRGGGTANTGELFF	TGCGCCAGCAGTCGGGGCGGGGGGACCGCGAACACCGGGGAGCTGTTTTTT
TRBD1	few	TRBV28	TRBJ1-5	15	CASSLQGGVNQPQHF	TGTGCCAGCAGCCTACAGGGGGGCGTAAATCAGCCCCAGCATTTT
TRBD2	-	TRBV28	TRBJ2-3	15	CASTRAGGRTDTQYF	TGTGCCAGCACCCGTGCGGGGGGACGCACAGATACGCAGTATTTT
-	-	TRBV4-3	TRBJ1-2	13	CASSQDSGRGYTF	TGCGCCAGCAGCCAAGATTCTGGCCGTGGCTACACCTTC
TRBD2	-	TRBV7-3	TRBJ2-2	14	CATKRGGGTGELFF	TGTGCCACCAAGCGGGGGGGTGGCACCGGGGAGCTGTTTTTT
-	-	TRBV14	TRBJ1-1	12	CASSQAPPGAFF	TGTGCCAGCAGCCAAGCCCCCCCCGGAGCTTTCTTT
-	-	TRBV9	TRBJ2-1	13	CASSKGLTNEQFF	TGTGCCAGCAGCAAGGGACTTACCAATGAGCAGTTCTTC
-	-	TRBV19	TRBJ2-3	13	CASSSSRTDTQYF	TGTGCCAGTAGCTCTAGCCGCACAGATACGCAGTATTTT
TRBD2	once	TRBV9	TRBJ2-1	16	CASSGYGFSGGEQQFF	TGTGCCAGCAGCGGATACGGATTTAGCGGGGGGGAACAGCAGTTCTTC
TRBD1	-	TRBV2	TRBJ2-2	14	CASSGTVRAGELFF	TGTGCCAGCAGCGGGACAGTTCGCGCCGGGGAGCTGTTTTTT